This TCR beta chain was documented in a study of metastatic and nonmetastatic thyroid tumors. Study background: Repertoires were compared across blood and tumor or nodule tissue from malignant and benign thyroid patients.

No patient received treatment before thyroid surgery. Study results and caveats: In both blood and tumor samples, TCR beta diversity was reported significantly higher for malignant than benign nodules.

Authors' data handling: The authors used CDR3 differences across clinicopathological groups to build a distant-metastasis classifier for papillary thyroid cancer. TCRdb re-analyzed the PCR reads using MiXCR. The V and J calls were determined by TCRdb, not by the authors. Altogether several thousand clones are present, roughly 35% being singletons, with the ten largest covering about 22%. Germline V CDR1 and CDR2: KGHDR, SFDVKD. The ends were cut back, 8 bases at V and 2 bases at J, with 10 bases in the middle. The CDR3 contains 13 residues. This clone counts as medium-sized. Its antigen is unidentified.

The sequence came from a female donor with papillary thyroid cancer or a benign thyroid nodule (not recorded which). Some clones in this sample may be carry-over from other donors' samples. Sample: tumor tissue. This rearrangement joins TRBV24-1 to TRBJ2-3, with D unclear. Here the CDR3 DNA reads TGTGCCACCATTGCCGGTTCCACAGATACGCAGTATTTT. It translates to CATIAGSTDTQYF.